Included here is one TCR beta chain sequence, with context. CDR3 length: 18 residues. CDR1 and CDR2 (germline): LNHDA, SQIVND (reference sequence). V was shortened by 4 bases and J by 0 bases, with 21 bases between the two germline ends. This entry belongs to a study of cytomegalovirus exposure and HLA in healthy donors. Primers: 60 Vbeta forward and 13 Jbeta reverse. Produced via immunoSEQ multiplex PCR; TCRdb's table is partial and in-frame only. In the table there are about 150,000 clones, roughly four fifths of which are singletons. The TCR sequence derives from a young man in good health and CMV-seronegative. This rearrangement joins TRBV19 to TRBJ1-1; a weak D match, TRBD1 (6 bases). The sequenced sample consisted of PBMCs. CDR3 in amino acids: CASSTLPGRGALNTEAFF. CDR3 nucleotide sequence: TGTGCCAGTAGTACCCTTCCGGGACGGGGGGCCTTGAACACTGAAGCTTTCTTT.